The sample holds one count of the clone carrying this TCR beta chain. Antigen unknown. The entry originates in a study of cytomegalovirus exposure and HLA in healthy donors. Turning to the study itself: The approximately 110 validation repertoires used a platform that matched the one used for the 550 to 800 first-cohort repertoires, as a later analysis reported.

Germline V CDR1 and CDR2: LGHNA, YSLEER. CDR3 length: 15 residues. Trimming removed 1 base from V and 2 bases from J; junction bases left unmatched: 4. The protocol was immunoSEQ multiplex PCR, while the TCRdb copy is restricted to in-frame clones and leaves out a portion. Of about 160,000 clones listed, 65% to 90% are singletons. General observations from the study: TCR clusters originating in the first cohort tended to co-occur in the roughly 120 validation repertoires, according to a later analysis. Most TCR sequences were seen very rarely across donors, but some public TCRs occurred in many. The classifier, whose performance was assessed in both the original and validation cohorts, reportedly diagnosed cytomegalovirus status with high specificity and sensitivity.

Sequencing input: PBMCs. The chain combines TRBV4-3 with TRBJ2-7, with 8 nucleotides matching TRBD1. The clonotype comes from a woman between 18 and 29 years old in good health and CMV-seronegative. DNA for the CDR3: TGCGCCAGCAGCCAAGTTGGCAGGGGGCCCTACGAGCAGTACTTC. Its translation is CASSQVGRGPYEQYF.